The 18 T cell receptor beta chains below were found in one sample sequenced in a study of T cells in Graves' hyperthyroidism and ophthalmopathy. RNA transcripts were the template for amplifying TCR beta CDR3 regions. The HTBI primer set served for first-round RT-PCR of the TCR CDR3. Via MiXCR, TCRdb re-called the multiplex PCR reads, giving one row per CDR3 protein. The table has roughly 570,000 distinct CDR3 sequences, approximately 44% seen once. Source material: peripheral blood or thyroid tissue (not recorded which). The receptors come from a young woman with Graves' hyperthyroidism.

This clonotype was seen a handful of times. This sequence joins TRBV12-3 or TRBV12-4 and TRBJ1-2; weak D call: TRBD1 (6 bases). The CDR3 runs to 16 residues. V lost 6 bases and J 4 bases, leaving 21 bases between the germline ends. CDR3 DNA sequence: TGTGCCAGCAGCAAAATCGGCGGGGGCGTTATCTATGGCTACACCTTC. Translation: CASSKIGGGVIYGYTF.

This clonotype has just a few counts. The chain links TRBV7-3 to TRBJ2-3, with D perhaps matching TRBD1 or TRBD2 (6 bases each). The V end was cut by 4 bases, the J end by 4 bases, with 15 bases between. In germline, CDR1 is SGHTA, CDR2 FQGTGA. The length of the CDR3 is 15 residues. The DNA for the CDR3 is TGTGCCAGCAGCTCTACCGGAGGGGGTTCAGATACGCAGTATTTT. Translation: CASSSTGGGSDTQYF.

The chain couples TRBV15 to TRBJ2-7; D is unclear. This CDR3 contains 14 residues. CDR1 is LNHNV, CDR2 YYDKDF, per germline (reference sequence). V lost 3 bases, J lost 4 bases, and 13 bases lay in between. CDR3 DNA: TGTGCCACCAGCAGTTACTCGAGAGCGTACGAGCAGTACTTC. Translation: CATSSYSRAYEQYF.

In this sample, this clonotype turned up many times. The chain carries TRBV7-9 and TRBJ1-4, with 9 bases identical to TRBD1. Trimming took 6 bases from V and 8 from J; bases not matched to a gene: 10. Germline V lookup: CDR1 SEHNR, CDR2 FQNEAQ (reference sequence). The CDR3 runs 15 residues. CDR3 DNA: TGTGCCAGCAGTGCCTTCTGGACAGGGGAGGAAAAACTGTTTTTT. Protein product: CASSAFWTGEEKLFF. Drawing the rest from reference TRBV7-9 and TRBJ1-4, the complete variable domain is DTGVSQNPRHKITKRGQNVTFRCDPISEHNRLYWYRQTLGQGPEFLTYFQNEAQLEKSRLLSDRFSAERPKGSFSTLEIQRTEQGDSAMYLCASSAFWTGEEKLFFGSGTQLSVL.

V and J are TRBV6-5 and TRBJ2-3; D gene unclear. V lost 2 bases, J lost 6 bases, and 9 bases lay in between. Germline values: CDR1 MNHEY, CDR2 SVGAGI. The CDR3 is 13 residues long. Here the CDR3 DNA reads TGTGCCAGCAGTTACCCCCCGAATGATACGCAGTATTTT. Its translation is CASSYPPNDTQYF.

This clonotype was observed many times. J is TRBJ1-1 and V is TRBV5-1, with D perhaps TRBD1 (6 bases). The germline V and J ends were trimmed by 1 base and 4 bases, with 14 bases remaining between them. This CDR3 contains 15 residues. CDR1 and CDR2 (germline): SGHRS, YFSETQ. The CDR3 spells CASSLSRGGRTEAFF. The CDR3 DNA sequence: TGCGCCAGCAGCTTGAGCAGGGGTGGTCGCACTGAAGCTTTCTTT. The full variable domain, its missing parts supplied by reference TRBV5-1 and TRBJ1-1, is KAGVTQTPRYLIKTRGQQVTLSCSPISGHRSVSWYQQTPGQGLQFLFEYFSETQRNKGNFPGRFSGRQFSNSRSEMNVSTLELGDSALYLCASSLSRGGRTEAFFGQGTRLTVV.

This chain uses TRBV19 with TRBJ2-7; no clear D gene. V lost 3 bases, J lost 3 bases, and 15 bases lay in between. The CDR3 is made up of 15 amino acids. The germline gives CDR1 LNHDA, CDR2 SQIVND (reference sequence). The CDR3 coding sequence is TGTGCCAGTAGTATTGGTCAAGGGATCCGCTACGAGCAGTACTTC. Amino acid sequence: CASSIGQGIRYEQYF.

This clonotype was observed many times. This chain uses TRBV19 with TRBJ1-2; TRBD1 agrees at 10 bases. V trimming: 4 bases; J trimming: 3 bases; junction bases outside the gene matches: 8. There are 16 residues in the CDR3. Germline V gives CDR1 LNHDA, CDR2 SQIVND (reference sequence). CDR3 residues: CASSRGQGPFDYGYTF. CDR3 nucleotides: TGTGCCAGTAGTAGGGGACAGGGGCCCTTTGACTATGGCTACACCTTC.

V is TRBV4-3 and J is TRBJ1-2; 10 bases line up with TRBD1. Germline V gene data show CDR1 as LGHNA and CDR2 as YSLEER. The ends lost 0 bases at V and 9 bases at J; junction bases unmatched: 7. The length of the CDR3 is 15 residues. CDR3 in amino acids: CASSQESRDRGSYTF. The CDR3 nucleotides read TGCGCCAGCAGCCAAGAGTCCCGGGACAGGGGCAGCTACACCTTC.

This clonotype was seen repeatedly, ten times or more. This chain joins TRBV20-1 and TRBJ2-2; 12 bases line up with TRBD2. V lost 1 base and J lost 7; bases outside the gene matches: 7. Germline V CDR1 and CDR2: DFQATT, SNEGSKA (reference sequence). This CDR3 spans 16 amino acids. CDR3 DNA sequence: TGCAGTGCTAGAGGCACTAGCGGGAGGAATGGCGGGGAGCTGTTTTTT. Residues: CSARGTSGRNGGELFF.

This clonotype was detected many times. This chain connects TRBV24-1 to TRBJ1-2; D uncertain. The CDR3 length is 13 residues. The germline V gene has CDR1 KGHDR and CDR2 SFDVKD. The V end lost 1 base, the J end lost 6 bases, and 8 bases lay between the germline ends. Here the CDR3 reads CATSDFYADGYTF. As DNA, the CDR3 is TGTGCCACCAGTGATTTCTACGCGGATGGCTACACCTTC.

This clonotype was detected many times. The V gene is TRBV27, the J gene TRBJ2-7; 8 nucleotides match TRBD1. The germline CDR1 and CDR2 sequences are MNHEY and SMNVEV (reference sequence). The V and J ends lost 6 bases and 6 bases, in that order; junction bases with no gene match: 7. This CDR3 contains 13 residues. In DNA form, the CDR3 reads TGTGCCAGCAGGCCGGGACAGGCGAGCGAGCAGTACTTC. Its protein product is CASRPGQASEQYF.

This chain uses TRBV29-1 with TRBJ2-5; D not certain. Germline values: CDR1 SQVTM, CDR2 ANQGSEA. The CDR3 runs 12 residues. Trimming took off 5 bases at V and 5 bases at J, with 12 bases between the two ends. The CDR3 region has the DNA TGCAGCGTTCGTTCGGACGGGGAGACCCAGTACTTC. Its translation is CSVRSDGETQYF.

The chain couples TRBV29-1 to TRBJ1-5, with D possibly being TRBD1 (5 bases). Germline CDR1 and CDR2: SQVTM and ANQGSEA. V was clipped by 5 bases and J by 5 bases, with 13 bases between them. There are 13 residues in the CDR3. CDR3 nucleotide sequence: TGCAGCGTTAGGGCAGGGACTCATCAGCCCCAGCATTTT. It yields the protein CSVRAGTHQPQHF.

The CDR3 DNA follows: TGCGCCAGCATTCTGGAGGGGGTAAAGTGGACTGAAGCTTTCTTT. Its translation: CASILEGVKWTEAFF. V and J are TRBV5-1 and TRBJ1-1; D perhaps matches TRBD1 (6 bases). The germline CDR1 and CDR2 sequences are SGHRS and YFSETQ. There are 15 residues in the CDR3. V was shortened by 6 bases and J by 5 bases, with 20 bases between the two germline ends.

Turning to this clonotype: This may be a read error, as it is one base from a much larger clone. Lacking the conserved final phenylalanine or tryptophan, this CDR3 likely reflects a read error. The V gene is TRBV5-1, the J gene TRBJ2-7, with D perhaps matching TRBD2 (6 bases). This CDR3 spans 15 amino acids. V lost 2 bases and J 4 bases, leaving 16 bases between the germline ends. Germline values: CDR1 SGHRS, CDR2 YFSETQ. CDR3: CASSLTGTGAYEQYL. The CDR3 DNA is TGCGCCAGCAGCTTAACCGGGACTGGGGCATACGAGCAGTACCTC.

The chain employs TRBV7-9 and TRBJ2-2; D call uncertain. CDR3 length: 16 amino acids. The germline V and J ends were trimmed by 3 bases and 1 base, with 12 bases remaining between them. From germline, CDR1 is SEHNR and CDR2 FQNEAQ (reference sequence). The CDR3 protein is CASSFVALENTGELFF. CDR3 bases: TGTGCCAGCAGCTTTGTGGCTCTGGAGAACACCGGGGAGCTGTTTTTT. Using reference TRBV7-9 and TRBJ2-2 for the parts outside the CDR3, the full variable domain is DTGVSQNPRHKITKRGQNVTFRCDPISEHNRLYWYRQTLGQGPEFLTYFQNEAQLEKSRLLSDRFSAERPKGSFSTLEIQRTEQGDSAMYLCASSFVALENTGELFFGEGSRLTVL.

In its sample, this clonotype was seen many times. This rearrangement joins TRBV20-1 to TRBJ2-6, with D unresolved. Trimming cost V 5 bases and J 1 base, with 12 bases left between them. CDR1 DFQATT and CDR2 SNEGSKA come from the germline V gene (reference sequence). The CDR3 totals 15 residues. CDR3 bases: TGCAGTGCTCAAAGATGGGGTTCTGGGGCCAACGTCCTGACTTTC. Its protein product is CSAQRWGSGANVLTF.